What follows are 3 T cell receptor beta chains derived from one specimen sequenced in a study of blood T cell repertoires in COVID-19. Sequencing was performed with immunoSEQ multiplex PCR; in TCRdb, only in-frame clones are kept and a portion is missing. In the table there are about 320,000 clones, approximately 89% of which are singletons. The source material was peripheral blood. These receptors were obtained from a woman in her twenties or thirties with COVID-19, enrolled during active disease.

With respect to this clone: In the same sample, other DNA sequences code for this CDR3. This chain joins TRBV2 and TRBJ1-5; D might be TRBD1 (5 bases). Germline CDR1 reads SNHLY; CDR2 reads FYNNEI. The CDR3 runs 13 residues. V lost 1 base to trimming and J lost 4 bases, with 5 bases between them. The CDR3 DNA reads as TGTGCCAGCAGTGAAGAGGGGAATCAGCCCCAGCATTTT. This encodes CASSEEGNQPQHF. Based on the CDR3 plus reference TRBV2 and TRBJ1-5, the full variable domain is EPEVTQTPSHQVTQMGQEVILRCVPISNHLYFYWYRQILGQKVEFLVSFYNNEISEKSEIFDDQFSVERPDGSNFTLKIRSTKLEDSAMYFCASSEEGNQPQHFGDGTRLSIL.

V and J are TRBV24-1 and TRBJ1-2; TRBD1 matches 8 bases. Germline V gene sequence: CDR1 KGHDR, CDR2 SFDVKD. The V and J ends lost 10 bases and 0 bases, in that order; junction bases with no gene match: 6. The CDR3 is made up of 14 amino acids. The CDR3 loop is CATRQGPANYGYTF. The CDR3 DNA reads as TGTGCCACGCGACAGGGGCCAGCTAACTATGGCTACACCTTC.

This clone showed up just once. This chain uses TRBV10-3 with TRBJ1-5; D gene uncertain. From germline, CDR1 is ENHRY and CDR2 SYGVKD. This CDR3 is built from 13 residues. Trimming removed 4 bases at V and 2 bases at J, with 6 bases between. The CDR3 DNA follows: TGTGCCATCAGTGGCGAGGGCAATCAGCCCCAGCATTTT. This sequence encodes CAISGEGNQPQHF.